What follows are 15 T cell receptor beta chains derived from one specimen sequenced in a study of prognosis after radiotherapy for stage I lung cancer. Genomic DNA yielded TCR beta CDR3, amplified by two-round multiplex PCR. Primers specific to each TRBV and TRBJ gene were used in first-round PCR. One entry per CDR3 protein results from TCRdb running MiXCR on the multiplex PCR reads. There are about 36,000 distinct CDR3 sequences in the sample; 32% occur only once, and 25% to 30% lies in the top ten. Specimen: PBMCs, collected before or after stereotactic body radiation therapy (not recorded which). These receptor sequences come from a donor aged 50 or older with non-small cell lung cancer.

The genes are TRBV19 and TRBJ1-6; 9 nucleotides match TRBD1. V shed 1 base, J shed 8 bases, and the junction held 3 bases outside the gene matches. Germline CDR1 and CDR2: LNHDA and SQIVND (reference sequence). This CDR3 comprises 15 residues. CDR3 DNA sequence: TGTGCCAGTAGTATAGGATGGGACAGGGATTCACCCCTCCACTTT. Its protein is CASSIGWDRDSPLHF.

The sample holds many counts of this clonotype. The V call is TRBV19, the J call TRBJ2-1; D gene uncertain. The CDR3 totals 16 residues. CDR1 is LNHDA, CDR2 SQIVND, per germline (reference sequence). V shed 3 bases and J shed 1 base, with 13 bases lying between them. CDR3 sequence: CASSISMGPSYNEQFF. The CDR3 nucleotides read TGTGCCAGTAGTATTTCCATGGGCCCTTCCTACAATGAGCAGTTCTTC.

This clonotype was observed many times. The chain combines TRBV7-9 with TRBJ1-1; the D is unclear. Germline V gives CDR1 SEHNR, CDR2 FQNEAQ (reference sequence). The CDR3 is made up of 13 amino acids. Trimming pared 1 base from V and 1 base from J, leaving 4 bases between. CDR3 region: CASSLEGNTEAFF. The CDR3 coding sequence is TGTGCCAGCAGCTTAGAGGGGAACACTGAAGCTTTCTTT.

The table lists this clonotype with many counts. CDR3 coding DNA: TGTGCCAGCAGCCAAGGACGCGGGACAGGAAGCTCCTACGAGCAGTACTTC. Its protein is CASSQGRGTGSSYEQYF. This chain connects TRBV4-2 to TRBJ2-7; TRBD1 agrees at 8 bases. This CDR3 contains 17 residues. Unmatched junction bases numbered 8, after V lost 1 base and J lost 0 bases. The germline CDR1 and CDR2 sequences are LGHNA and YNFKEQ.

This clonotype was recorded only once. One end of the junction is discordant with germline, which a read error may explain. The J gene is TRBJ1-2, the V gene TRBV30; the D gene is possibly TRBD1 (5 bases). Germline CDR1 and CDR2: GTSNPN and SVGIG (reference sequence). The CDR3 loop spans 15 amino acids. In DNA form, the CDR3 reads TGTGCCTGGACCGGACAAAAAGGGAGAGGGTATGGCCACACCTTC. It specifies CAWTGQKGRGYGHTF. The entire variable domain, with the rest obtained from reference TRBV30 and TRBJ1-2, is as follows: SQTIHQWPATLVQPVGSPLSLECTVEGTSNPNLYWYRQAAGRGLQLLFYSVGIGQISSEVPQNLSASRPQDRQFILSSKKLLLSDSGFYLCAWTGQKGRGYGHTFGSGTRLTVV.

This chain joins TRBV6-1 and TRBJ2-7; the D is unclear. The V end was cut by 9 bases, the J end by 2 bases, with 11 bases between. CDR3 length: 12 amino acids. Germline V gene sequence: CDR1 MNHNS, CDR2 SASEGT. CDR3 residues: CASTNFAYEQYF. The CDR3 DNA reads TGTGCCAGTACCAATTTCGCCTACGAGCAGTACTTC.

This clonotype showed up just once. Being one base from a much bigger clone, this may be a read error. The chain employs TRBV18 and TRBJ2-5; D call uncertain. V was shortened by 4 bases and J by 5 bases, with 14 bases between the two germline ends. Germline CDR1 KGHSH, CDR2 LQKENI. The CDR3 loop spans 14 amino acids. CDR3 nucleotides: TGTGCCAGCTCACGAGCCAGTGGAGTGGAGACCCAGTACTTC. This sequence encodes CASSRASGVETQYF.

This clonotype was detected ten times or more. The chain uses TRBV3-1 and TRBJ1-2, with 9 bases aligning to TRBD1. This CDR3 has 14 residues. Germline V gene data show CDR1 as LGHDT and CDR2 as YNNKEL (reference sequence). Trimming at V came to 3 bases and at J to 6 bases, leaving 5 bases not matched to a gene. In DNA form, the CDR3 reads TGTGCCAGCAGCCAGACCGGACAGGGGCATGGCTACACCTTC. Amino acid sequence: CASSQTGQGHGYTF.

This clonotype was counted many times. The V and J genes are TRBV9 and TRBJ2-2; perhaps D is TRBD1 or TRBD2 (5 bases each). Trimming stripped 0 bases from V and 5 bases from J, with 11 bases between. CDR1 and CDR2 (germline): SGDLS, YYNGEE. This CDR3 spans 15 amino acids. As DNA, the CDR3 is TGTGCCAGCAGCGTAGTGGGGACGGGGACCGGGGAGCTGTTTTTT. It codes for CASSVVGTGTGELFF. Looking up the rest from reference TRBV9 and TRBJ2-2 gives the full variable domain: DSGVTQTPKHLITATGQRVTLRCSPRSGDLSVYWYQQSLDQGLQFLIQYYNGEERAKGNILERFSAQQFPDLHSELNLSSLELGDSALYFCASSVVGTGTGELFFGEGSRLTVL.

Of note for this clonotype: A much larger clone is a single base away; this may be a read error. The V and J genes are TRBV29-1 and TRBJ1-4; tentatively, D is TRBD1 (6 bases). The germline gives CDR1 SQVTM, CDR2 ANQGSEA. The length of the CDR3 is 14 residues. Trimming took off 4 bases at V and 7 bases at J, with 16 bases between the two ends. CDR3 nucleotides: TGCAGCGTTGGGGCCGGGGGCAGATGTGAAAAACTGTTTTTT. This translates into CSVGAGGRCEKLFF.

This clonotype was picked up many times. The chain combines TRBV6-1 with TRBJ2-3; the D is unclear. The CDR3 is 11 amino acids. V lost 6 bases and J lost 7, with 8 bases in between. CDR1 and CDR2 (germline): MNHNS, SASEGT. Here the CDR3 reads CASSLGYTQYF. The DNA of the CDR3 is TGTGCCAGCAGCTTAGGATATACGCAGTATTTT.

This chain joins TRBV5-1 and TRBJ1-1; no definite D call. Germline V gene data show CDR1 as SGHRS and CDR2 as YFSETQ. Trimming cost V 2 bases and J 7 bases, with 15 bases left between them. CDR3 length: 14 residues. The CDR3 nucleotides are TGCGCCAGCAGCTTTGGCGGAGCCTCTAATGAAGCTTTCTTT. Amino acid sequence: CASSFGGASNEAFF. Supplemented by reference TRBV5-1 and TRBJ1-1, the full variable domain reads KAGVTQTPRYLIKTRGQQVTLSCSPISGHRSVSWYQQTPGQGLQFLFEYFSETQRNKGNFPGRFSGRQFSNSRSEMNVSTLELGDSALYLCASSFGGASNEAFFGQGTRLTVV.

Notes on this clonotype: A much larger clone sits a single nucleotide away, making a read error possible. This chain uses TRBV4-1 with TRBJ2-4; no clear D. Germline values: CDR1 MGHRA, CDR2 YSYEKL. This CDR3 is built from 12 residues. CDR3 residues: CASTQDMGIQYF. As DNA, the CDR3 is TGCGCCAGCACCCAAGATATGGGCATTCAGTACTTC.

In its sample, this clonotype was seen many times. The chain couples TRBV4-1 to TRBJ1-1; D uncertain. The V end was cut by 0 bases, the J end by 0 bases, with 8 bases between. Germline V CDR1 and CDR2: MGHRA, YSYEKL. The CDR3 spans 15 residues. The CDR3 region has the DNA TGCGCCAGCAGCCAAGACCCAGAGGTGAACACTGAAGCTTTCTTT. This gives the protein CASSQDPEVNTEAFF.

The chain carries TRBV19 and TRBJ2-2, with TRBD2 matching 8 bases. The germline V gene encodes CDR1 LNHDA and CDR2 SQIVND (reference sequence). This CDR3 comprises 16 residues. Trimming took 7 bases from V and 6 from J; bases not matched to a gene: 13. CDR3 in amino acids: CASNSVGGRRSGELFF. In DNA, the CDR3 is TGTGCCAGTAACTCGGTGGGCGGGAGGAGATCCGGGGAGCTGTTTTTT.